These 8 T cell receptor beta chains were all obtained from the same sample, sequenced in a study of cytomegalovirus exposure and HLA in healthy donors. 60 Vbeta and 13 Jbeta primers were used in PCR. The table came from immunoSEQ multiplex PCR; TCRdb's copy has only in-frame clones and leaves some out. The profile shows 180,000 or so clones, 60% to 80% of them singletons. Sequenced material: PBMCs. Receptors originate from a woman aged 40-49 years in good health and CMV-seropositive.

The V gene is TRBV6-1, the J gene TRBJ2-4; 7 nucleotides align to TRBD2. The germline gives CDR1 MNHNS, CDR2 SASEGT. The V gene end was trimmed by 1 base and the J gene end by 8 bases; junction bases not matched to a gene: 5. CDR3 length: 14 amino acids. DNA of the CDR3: TGTGCCAGCAGTGAAGGGGGGGGACTCGACATTCAGTACTTC. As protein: CASSEGGGLDIQYF.

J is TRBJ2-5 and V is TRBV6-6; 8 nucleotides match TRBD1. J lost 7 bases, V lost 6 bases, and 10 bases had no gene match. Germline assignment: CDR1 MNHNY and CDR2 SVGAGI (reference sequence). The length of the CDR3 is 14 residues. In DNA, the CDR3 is TGTGCCAGCAGACCCGATGGACAGGGCCGGACCCAGTACTTC. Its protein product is CASRPDGQGRTQYF.

Here the CDR3 reads CAWSRPFPRTGDTEAFF. The CDR3 DNA sequence: TGTGCCTGGAGTAGACCCTTTCCGCGCACAGGGGACACTGAAGCTTTCTTT. This sequence joins TRBV30 and TRBJ1-1; 7 bases align to TRBD1. The CDR3 contains 17 residues. Per the germline V gene, CDR1 is GTSNPN and CDR2 is SVGIG (reference sequence). V trimming: 2 bases; J trimming: 3 bases; junction bases outside the gene matches: 15.

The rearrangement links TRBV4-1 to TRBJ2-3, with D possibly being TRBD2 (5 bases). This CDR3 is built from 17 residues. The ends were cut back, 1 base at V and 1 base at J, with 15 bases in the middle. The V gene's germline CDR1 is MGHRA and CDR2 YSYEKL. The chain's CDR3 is CASSQVLVPEGTDTQYF. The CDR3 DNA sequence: TGCGCCAGCAGCCAAGTATTGGTTCCGGAGGGCACAGATACGCAGTATTTT.

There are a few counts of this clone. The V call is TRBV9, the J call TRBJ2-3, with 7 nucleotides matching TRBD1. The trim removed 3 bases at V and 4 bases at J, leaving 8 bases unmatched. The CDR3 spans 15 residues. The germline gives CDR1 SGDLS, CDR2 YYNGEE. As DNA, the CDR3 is TGTGCCAGCAGCGCCTTACAGGGGACCCCAGATACGCAGTATTTT. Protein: CASSALQGTPDTQYF.

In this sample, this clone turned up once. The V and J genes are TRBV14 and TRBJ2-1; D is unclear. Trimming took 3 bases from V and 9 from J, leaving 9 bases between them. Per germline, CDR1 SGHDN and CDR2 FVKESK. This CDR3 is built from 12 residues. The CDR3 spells CASSHLASEQFF. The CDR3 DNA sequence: TGTGCCAGCAGCCATTTAGCCAGTGAGCAGTTCTTC.

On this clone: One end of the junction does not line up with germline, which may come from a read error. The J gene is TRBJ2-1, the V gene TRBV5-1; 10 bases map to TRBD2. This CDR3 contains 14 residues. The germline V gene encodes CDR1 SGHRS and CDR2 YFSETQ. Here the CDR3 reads CASKGASGSLERFF. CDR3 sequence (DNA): TGCGCCAGCAAAGGTGCTAGCGGGAGCTTAGAGCGGTTCTTC. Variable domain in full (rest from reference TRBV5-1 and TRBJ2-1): KAGVTQTPRYLIKTRGQQVTLSCSPISGHRSVSWYQQTPGQGLQFLFEYFSETQRNKGNFPGRFSGRQFSNSRSEMNVSTLELGDSALYLCASKGASGSLERFFGPGTRLTVL.

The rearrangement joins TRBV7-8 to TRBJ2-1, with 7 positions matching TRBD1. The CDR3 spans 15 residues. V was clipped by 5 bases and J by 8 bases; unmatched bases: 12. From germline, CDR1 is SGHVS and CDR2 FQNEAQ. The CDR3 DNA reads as TGTGCCAGCAGCCCACCAGGGGGTAGTAGAGATGAGCAGTTCTTC. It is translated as CASSPPGGSRDEQFF.